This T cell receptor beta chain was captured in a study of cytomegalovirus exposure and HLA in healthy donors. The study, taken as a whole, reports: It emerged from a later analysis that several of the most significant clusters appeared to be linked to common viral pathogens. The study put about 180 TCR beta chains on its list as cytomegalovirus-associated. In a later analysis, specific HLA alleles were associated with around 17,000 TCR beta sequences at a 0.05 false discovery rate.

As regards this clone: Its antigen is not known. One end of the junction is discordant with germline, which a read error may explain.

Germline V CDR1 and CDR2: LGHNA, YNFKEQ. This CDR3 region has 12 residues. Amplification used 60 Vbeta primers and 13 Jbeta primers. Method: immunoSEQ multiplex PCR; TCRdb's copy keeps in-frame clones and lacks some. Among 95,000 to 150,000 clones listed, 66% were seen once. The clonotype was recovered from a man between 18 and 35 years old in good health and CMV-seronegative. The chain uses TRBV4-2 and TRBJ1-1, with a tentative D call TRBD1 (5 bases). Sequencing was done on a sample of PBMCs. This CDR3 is CASSPGRGGLLF. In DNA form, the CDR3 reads TGTGCCAGCAGCCCAGGCCGCGGGGGTTTACTCTTT.